Included here is one T cell receptor (beta chain) sequence, with context. What it binds is not known. Germline V gives CDR1 ENHRY, CDR2 SYGVKD. Trimming at V came to 4 bases and at J to 1 base, leaving 10 bases not matched to a gene. CDR3 length: 17 amino acids. Hyperthyroidism in these 18- to 65-year-old patients was newly diagnosed, lasting under 2 months. The diagnostic workup employed clinical symptoms, serum thyroxine, TRAb, thyroid ultrasound and orbital computed tomography. RNA transcripts yielded amplified TCR beta CDR3 regions. HTBI primers primed a first-round RT-PCR, and a second-round multiplex PCR followed. TCRdb ran MiXCR on the multiplex PCR reads and lists one entry per CDR3 protein. The sample lists some 1.1 million distinct CDR3 sequences; around a third were seen once. These data come from a study of Graves' ophthalmopathy and Graves' hyperthyroidism. Study-level points and caveats: In blood, most expanded thyroid clonotypes above 0.001 frequency were also detected. As the model predicted ophthalmopathy progression, it achieved a sensitivity of 70% to 71% and a specificity of about 72%.

Sequenced material: peripheral blood or thyroid tissue (not recorded which). The V gene is TRBV10-3, the J gene TRBJ2-1; 7 bases are shared with TRBD2. This TCR derives from an adult man with Graves' hyperthyroidism. The CDR3 loop reads CAISAGLLKESYNEQFF. The DNA of the CDR3 is TGTGCCATCAGTGCGGGACTACTAAAAGAATCCTACAATGAGCAGTTCTTC.